This T cell receptor beta chain was captured by sequencing in a study of blood T cell repertoires in COVID-19. Turning to the study itself: Spain, Italy and the United States supplied samples that represented acute and convalescent COVID-19. Nucleic acid was either cDNA or gDNA, and it came from T cells, B-cell-depleted T cells, or PBMCs.

Original processing notes: Nucleated cell number was recorded as an estimate derived from reference gene primer amplification. TCRdb's table, derived via immunoSEQ multiplex PCR, lists solely in-frame clones and lacks some. The DNA gave D and trimming, while V, J and clone size come from that table. The sample has around 100,000 clones; almost 80% are singletons. The CDR3 has 19 residues. In this sample, this clone turned up a few times. The sample taken for sequencing was peripheral blood. This TCR came from a woman aged 70-85 years with acute or convalescent COVID-19. The chain uses TRBV21-1 and TRBJ1-6. TRBV21-1 is a known pseudogene. The CDR3 nucleotides are TGTGCCAGCAGCAAATTTAAAAACAGCCCGGGGTACTATAATTCACCCCTCCACTTT. It is translated as CASSKFKNSPGYYNSPLHF.